The 28 T cell receptor beta chains below all came from one sample that was sequenced in a study of OX40 agonist ivuxolimab in advanced cancers. Here immunoSEQ multiplex PCR was the method, and the copy in TCRdb shows in-frame clones only, minus some. This table holds more than 40,000 clones, 65% to 85% found once. This specimen consisted of CD4+ or CD8+ T cells sorted from blood, obtained in a trial of the OX40 agonist ivuxolimab. These receptors came from an adult with an advanced solid tumor such as melanoma, head and neck, liver or kidney cancer.

This clone was seen a handful of times. The chain employs TRBV5-1 and TRBJ1-5; D not resolved. The CDR3 has 14 amino acids. Trimming left V 0 bases short and J 10 bases short, with 14 bases between. Germline V gene lookup returns CDR1 SGHRS and CDR2 YFSETQ. The CDR3 coding sequence is TGCGCCAGCAGCTTGGGTGGGAGCCAATCCCCCCAGCATTTT. It encodes CASSLGGSQSPQHF. Full variable domain (missing parts from reference TRBV5-1 and TRBJ1-5): KAGVTQTPRYLIKTRGQQVTLSCSPISGHRSVSWYQQTPGQGLQFLFEYFSETQRNKGNFPGRFSGRQFSNSRSEMNVSTLELGDSALYLCASSLGGSQSPQHFGDGTRLSIL.

V and J are TRBV6-5 and TRBJ1-2; D uncertain. The CDR3 spans 11 residues. The ends were cut back, 4 bases at V and 7 bases at J, with 7 bases in the middle. Germline loops: CDR1 MNHEY, CDR2 SVGAGI. The CDR3 bases are TGTGCCAGCAGTTCGGAGGGTGGCTACACCTTC. Protein product: CASSSEGGYTF.

V gene TRBV5-6 combines with J gene TRBJ2-1; TRBD2 matches 11 bases. The germline V gene encodes CDR1 SGHDT and CDR2 YYEEEE. Trimming removed 3 bases from V and 5 bases from J; junction bases left unmatched: 13. The CDR3 has 18 residues. CDR3 nucleotides: TGTGCCAGCAGCTGGACAGGAGCAGGACTAGCGGGCCACAATGAGCAGTTCTTC. Its protein is CASSWTGAGLAGHNEQFF.

The V gene is TRBV6-1, the J gene TRBJ1-3; TRBD1 matches 7 bases. The V segment lost 4 bases and the J segment 0 bases; nucleotides outside the gene matches: 6. The CDR3 runs to 16 residues. Germline V lookup: CDR1 MNHNS, CDR2 SASEGT. The CDR3 DNA is TGTGCCAGCAGTGCGCCGGGACAGAGCTCTGGAAACACCATATATTTT. This translates into CASSAPGQSSGNTIYF.

Of note for this clone: The junction departs from the called germline gene at one end, perhaps through a read error. The J gene is TRBJ1-2, the V gene TRBV10-3; no firm D call. The CDR3 covers 11 residues. Germline V CDR1 and CDR2: ENHRY, SYGVKD. As DNA, the CDR3 is TGTGCCAGCAGTTCGGAGGGTGGCTACACCTTC. It translates to CASSSEGGYTF.

This chain uses TRBV5-1 with TRBJ1-4; D not certain. This CDR3 comprises 15 residues. The germline V gene has CDR1 SGHRS and CDR2 YFSETQ. Trimming shortened V by 4 bases and J by 3 bases, and 13 bases separated the two germline ends. The CDR3 nucleotides are TGCGCCAGCAGCAGGGAACGGACGGCTAATGAAAAACTGTTTTTT. Its protein is CASSRERTANEKLFF.

The chain links TRBV25-1 to TRBJ2-2; the match to TRBD1 covers 7 bases. CDR3 length: 15 amino acids. The V gene's germline CDR1 is MGHDK and CDR2 SYGVNS. V trimming: 4 bases; J trimming: 7 bases; junction bases outside the gene matches: 9. CDR3 in DNA: TGTGCCAGCAGTGGGGACAGAGGATTTATCGGGGAGCTGTTTTTT. It specifies CASSGDRGFIGELFF.

The V and J genes are TRBV7-3 and TRBJ2-5; 8 nucleotides align to TRBD1. Judging by the DNA end, TRBJ2-7 fits better; the J call may be wrong. In germline, CDR1 is SGHTA, CDR2 FQGTGA. This CDR3 has 15 amino acids. CDR3 loop: CASSLTGQGAVEQYF. The CDR3 DNA is TGTGCCAGCAGCTTAACGGGGCAGGGGGCGGTCGAGCAGTACTTC.

The chain links TRBV28 to TRBJ1-3; D unresolved. The CDR3 consists of 13 residues. CDR1 MDHEN and CDR2 SYDVKM come from the germline V gene. The V and J ends lost 8 bases and 5 bases respectively, with 13 bases between them. The DNA for the CDR3 is TGTGCCAGCGTCTCGGACGGCCGAAACACCATATATTTT. Its translation: CASVSDGRNTIYF.

J is TRBJ2-5 and V is TRBV19, with 13 bases aligning to TRBD2. CDR1 and CDR2 (germline): LNHDA, SQIVND (reference sequence). The CDR3 loop spans 15 amino acids. V shed 4 bases, J shed 2 bases, and the junction held 1 base outside the gene matches. Written as DNA, the CDR3 is TGTGCCAGTAGTACGGGACTAGCGGGACAAGAGACCCAGTACTTC. It codes for CASSTGLAGQETQYF.

The gene calls are TRBV9 and TRBJ2-1; D may be TRBD2 (6 bases). V lost 0 bases to trimming and J lost 15 bases, with 22 bases between them. The germline V gene has CDR1 SGDLS and CDR2 YYNGEE. The CDR3 consists of 15 residues. The CDR3 spells CASSVAPAAEEGPFF. The CDR3, as DNA: TGTGCCAGCAGCGTAGCCCCCGCTGCGGAGGAGGGCCCGTTCTTC.

This chain uses TRBV27 with TRBJ1-1; D gene unclear. Trimming cost V 6 bases and J 0 bases, with 11 bases left between them. Germline V lookup: CDR1 MNHEY, CDR2 SMNVEV (reference sequence). CDR3 length: 14 residues. CDR3 nucleotide sequence: TGTGCCAGCAGCTTGGGGAATATGAACACTGAAGCTTTCTTT. The encoded protein is CASSLGNMNTEAFF.

The V gene is TRBV7-8, the J gene TRBJ2-7; TRBD2 agrees at 11 bases. From germline, CDR1 is SGHVS and CDR2 FQNEAQ. The length of the CDR3 is 16 residues. V dropped 5 bases and J dropped 2; count of bases not matched to a gene: 8. The CDR3 spells CASSLTSGRATYEQYF. As DNA, the CDR3 is TGTGCCAGCAGCCTAACTAGCGGGAGAGCCACCTACGAGCAGTACTTC.

The V gene is TRBV19, the J gene TRBJ2-3, with TRBD2 as a possible D gene (6 bases). CDR3 length: 15 amino acids. CDR1 is LNHDA and CDR2 is SQIVND in the germline V gene (reference sequence). V lost 1 base and J lost 4, with 12 bases in between. CDR3 sequence reads: CASSIAGSGPDTQYF. CDR3 DNA sequence: TGTGCCAGTAGTATAGCCGGGAGTGGTCCAGATACGCAGTATTTT.

CDR3 sequence (DNA): TGTGCTAGTGGTTTATTGGTAGGACCGGTGAACACTGAAGCTTTCTTT. It translates to CASGLLVGPVNTEAFF. V usage is TRBV12-5 and J usage is TRBJ1-1, with D hard to call. Per germline, CDR1 LGHNT and CDR2 FRNRAP. Deletions cut 3 bases from V and 0 bases from J, with 14 bases between. There are 16 residues in the CDR3.

On this clone: Sequence at one end of the junction differs from germline and may be a read error. V and J are TRBV30 and TRBJ1-1; no firm D call. This CDR3 has 12 residues. Germline lookup yields CDR1 GTSNPN and CDR2 SVGIG (reference sequence). The DNA for the CDR3 is TGTGCCGGGAGGACGGGGAACACTGAAGCTTTCTTT. Translation gives CAGRTGNTEAFF.

This chain joins TRBV10-3 and TRBJ2-7; unclear D gene. Per the germline V gene, CDR1 is ENHRY and CDR2 is SYGVKD. The CDR3 totals 12 residues. V lost 10 bases, J lost 2 bases, and 12 bases lay in between. CDR3 residues: CATVDGPYEQYF. The CDR3 DNA reads as TGTGCCACCGTGGACGGACCCTACGAGCAGTACTTC.

The V call is TRBV28, the J call TRBJ1-3; D remains unclear. The CDR3 runs to 15 residues. Germline CDR1 MDHEN, CDR2 SYDVKM. V was pared by 2 bases and J by 0 bases, with 8 bases between. DNA of the CDR3: TGTGCCAGCAGTTTACCCTCAGGCTCTGGAAACACCATATATTTT. It yields the protein CASSLPSGSGNTIYF.

The chain uses TRBV5-1 and TRBJ2-7, with D perhaps given as TRBD1 or TRBD2 (5 bases each). Germline V lookup: CDR1 SGHRS, CDR2 YFSETQ. This CDR3 comprises 16 residues. V was trimmed by 1 base and J by 2 bases, leaving 16 bases between them. This CDR3 is CASSLLSTGTPYEQYF. CDR3 DNA: TGCGCCAGCAGCTTGTTGTCCACGGGGACCCCCTACGAGCAGTACTTC.

The chain recombines TRBV2 with TRBJ2-1; D uncertain. The V gene lost 0 bases and the J gene lost 9 bases, with 3 bases spanning the gap. The length of the CDR3 is 11 residues. The germline V gene encodes CDR1 SNHLY and CDR2 FYNNEI. This CDR3 reads CASSEALEQFF. DNA for the CDR3: TGTGCCAGCAGTGAAGCGCTTGAGCAGTTCTTC.

The chain joins TRBV18 to TRBJ2-2; 9 bases match TRBD2. Germline CDR1 is KGHSH and CDR2 is LQKENI. CDR3 size: 16 residues. V trimming: 2 bases; J trimming: 6 bases; junction bases outside the gene matches: 7. This chain's CDR3 is CASSPLAGALPGELFF. The CDR3 DNA follows: TGTGCCAGCTCACCATTAGCGGGAGCACTCCCCGGGGAGCTGTTTTTT. Based on the CDR3 plus reference TRBV18 and TRBJ2-2, the full variable domain is NAGVMQNPRHLVRRRGQEARLRCSPMKGHSHVYWYRQLPEEGLKFMVYLQKENIIDESGMPKERFSAEFPKEGPSILRIQQVVRGDSAAYFCASSPLAGALPGELFFGEGSRLTVL.

V and J are TRBV7-2 and TRBJ2-7, with D possibly being TRBD2 (5 bases). The CDR3 covers 14 residues. CDR1 and CDR2 from the germline V gene are SGHTA and FQGNSA. Trimming took off 5 bases at V and 3 bases at J, with 14 bases between the two ends. This CDR3 is CASSPFASIYEQYF. CDR3 coding DNA: TGTGCCAGCAGCCCCTTTGCTAGCATCTACGAGCAGTACTTC.

The chain has TRBV6-1 and TRBJ1-5, with D uncertain. Germline V gene data show CDR1 as MNHNS and CDR2 as SASEGT. V dropped 7 bases and J dropped 0 bases, with 10 bases sitting between them. The CDR3 loop spans 14 amino acids. The CDR3 DNA reads as TGTGCCAGCATGGCGGCTTATAGCAATCAGCCCCAGCATTTT. Its translation is CASMAAYSNQPQHF.

Comment on this clone: The same CDR3 also results from other DNA sequences found in this sample. The V gene is TRBV2, the J gene TRBJ2-3; possible D gene TRBD1, 6 bases. In germline, CDR1 is SNHLY, CDR2 FYNNEI. The length of the CDR3 is 14 residues. Trimming shortened V by 1 base and J by 1 base, and 6 bases separated the two germline ends. The CDR3 loop is CASSEDRGTDTQYF. The CDR3 nucleotides are TGTGCCAGCAGTGAAGACAGGGGCACAGATACGCAGTATTTT.

This clone was seen only a few times. The chain combines TRBV4-1 with TRBJ2-1; D uncertain. This CDR3 comprises 11 residues. The germline V gene encodes CDR1 MGHRA and CDR2 YSYEKL. Deletions cut 3 bases from V and 3 bases from J, with 0 bases between. Here the CDR3 reads CASSHYNEQFF. The CDR3 DNA reads TGCGCCAGCAGCCACTACAATGAGCAGTTCTTC.

The gene calls are TRBV4-1 and TRBJ1-5; D not certain. Germline V gene lookup returns CDR1 MGHRA and CDR2 YSYEKL. The CDR3 has 17 residues. V lost 1 base and J 7 bases, leaving 20 bases between the germline ends. CDR3 in amino acids: CASSQGAVGFLGQPQHF. The CDR3 DNA follows: TGCGCCAGCAGCCAAGGAGCCGTTGGTTTTCTGGGACAGCCCCAGCATTTT.

The rearrangement uses TRBV28 and TRBJ1-2; no firm D call. This CDR3 contains 14 residues. Per germline, CDR1 MDHEN and CDR2 SYDVKM. The V end was cut by 10 bases, the J end by 4 bases, with 19 bases between. CDR3 sequence reads: CATRGGNRIYGYTF. CDR3 sequence (DNA): TGTGCCACACGAGGAGGTAATCGTATCTATGGCTACACCTTC.

V is TRBV18 and J is TRBJ1-2; D might be TRBD1 (5 bases). The germline V and J ends were trimmed by 2 bases and 2 bases, with 9 bases remaining between them. Germline V gives CDR1 KGHSH, CDR2 LQKENI. The CDR3 covers 14 residues. The CDR3 nucleotides read TGTGCCAGCTCACCATTCCAGGGAAACTATGGCTACACCTTC. It translates to CASSPFQGNYGYTF.